This T cell receptor (beta chain) was sequenced during a study of early T cells in non-severe SARS-CoV-2 infection. About the study: The study sequenced bulk RNA from unsorted whole blood, with chains unpaired. Study-level points and caveats: CD4 and private specificities were missed by VDJdb matching, which favored anti-spike CD8 responses.

In germline, CDR1 is KGHSH, CDR2 LQKENI. The CDR3 consists of 13 residues. The V and J ends lost 3 bases and 4 bases respectively, with 7 bases between them. Attached unique molecular identifiers marked individual cDNA molecules. TCRdb analysed the 5' RACE reads with MiXCR anew, one entry per CDR3 protein. The sample carries about 60,000 distinct CDR3 sequences, about 13% recorded once. This clonotype occurred a few times. The antigen remains undetermined. The chain has TRBV18 and TRBJ1-5, with D unresolved. The origin of this receptor is an adult who was a healthcare worker with PCR-confirmed SARS-CoV-2 infection or an uninfected control (not recorded which). What was sequenced was whole blood. The DNA of the CDR3 is TGTGCCAGCTCACCGGCGTCGAATCAGCCCCAGCATTTT. Residues: CASSPASNQPQHF.